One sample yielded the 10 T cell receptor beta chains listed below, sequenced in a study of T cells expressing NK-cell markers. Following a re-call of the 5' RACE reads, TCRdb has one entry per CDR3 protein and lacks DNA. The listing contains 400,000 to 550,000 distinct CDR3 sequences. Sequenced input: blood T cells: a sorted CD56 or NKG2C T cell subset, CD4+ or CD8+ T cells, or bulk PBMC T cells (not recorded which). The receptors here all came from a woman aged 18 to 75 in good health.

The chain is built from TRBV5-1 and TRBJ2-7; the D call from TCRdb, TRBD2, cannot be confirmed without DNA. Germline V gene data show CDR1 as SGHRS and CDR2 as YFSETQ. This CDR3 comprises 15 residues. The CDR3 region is CASSIQTALVLEQYF.

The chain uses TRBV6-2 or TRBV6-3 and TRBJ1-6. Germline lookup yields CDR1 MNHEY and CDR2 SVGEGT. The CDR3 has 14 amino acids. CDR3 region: CASRPDGYNSPLHF.

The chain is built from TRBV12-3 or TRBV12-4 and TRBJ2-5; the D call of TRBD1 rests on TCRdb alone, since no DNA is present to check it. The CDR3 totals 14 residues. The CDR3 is CASGLAGGLETQYF.

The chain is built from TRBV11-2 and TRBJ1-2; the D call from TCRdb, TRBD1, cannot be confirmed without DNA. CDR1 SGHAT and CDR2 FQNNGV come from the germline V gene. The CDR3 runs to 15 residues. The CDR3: CASSRDRVGNYGYTF.

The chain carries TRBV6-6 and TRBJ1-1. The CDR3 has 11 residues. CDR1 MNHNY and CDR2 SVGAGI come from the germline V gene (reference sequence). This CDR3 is CASSFYDEAFF.

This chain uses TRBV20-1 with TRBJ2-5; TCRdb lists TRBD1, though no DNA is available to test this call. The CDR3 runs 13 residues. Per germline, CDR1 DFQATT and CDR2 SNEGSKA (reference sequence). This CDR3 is CSAKGHLQETQYF.

The CDR3 region is CASSLTVLDTQYF. V usage is TRBV12-3 or TRBV12-4 and J usage is TRBJ2-3. This CDR3 region has 13 residues.

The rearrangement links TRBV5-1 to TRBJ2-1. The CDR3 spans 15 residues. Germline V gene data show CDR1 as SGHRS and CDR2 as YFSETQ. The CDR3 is CASSLASRSHNEQFF.

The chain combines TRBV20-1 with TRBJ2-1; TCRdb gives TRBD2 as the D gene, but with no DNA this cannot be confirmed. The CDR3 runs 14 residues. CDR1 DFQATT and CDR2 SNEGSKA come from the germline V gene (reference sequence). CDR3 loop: CSARGLARYNEQFF.

Here the CDR3 reads CASSPPAGVKDTQYF. The V gene is TRBV18, the J gene TRBJ2-3; there is no DNA to check the TCRdb D call of TRBD2. The germline V gene has CDR1 KGHSH and CDR2 LQKENI. This CDR3 is built from 15 residues.